These T cell receptor beta chains were read from a single sample in a study of cytomegalovirus exposure and HLA in healthy donors. Sequencing was performed with immunoSEQ multiplex PCR; in TCRdb, only in-frame clones are kept and a portion is missing. This sample has around 170,000 clones; roughly 80% occur once, and the top ten carry roughly 0.5%. The sequenced material came from PBMCs. Receptors were obtained from a woman in her 50s in good health and CMV-seronegative. The CDR3 runs from the conserved cysteine through the conserved F or W. A D gene is named only where the DNA matches it firmly. Clone size appears in some rows only: once, few, many, or a class for an expanded clone.

j_gene,v_gene,len,d_gene,abundance,CDR3nt,CDR3aa
TRBJ2-5,TRBV25-1,15,TRBD2,.,TGTGCCACCTCCAGGGCAAGCGGGGTCCAAGAGACCCAGTACTTC,CATSRASGVQETQYF
TRBJ2-7,TRBV28,15,TRBD2,.,TGTGCCAGCAGTCTCGGGGGGGCGGCGGCCTACGAGCAGTACTTC,CASSLGGAAAYEQYF
TRBJ1-2,TRBV27,18,.,.,TGTGCCAGCAGTTTATTGGTTGGTTCGGGGTCCCCGGGGTATGGCTACACCTTC,CASSLLVGSGSPGYGYTF
TRBJ2-3,TRBV29-1,14,TRBD2,once,TGCAGCGTTGGCTCCGGACTAGCGGGGAATACGCAGTATTTT,CSVGSGLAGNTQYF
TRBJ2-7,TRBV5-1,15,TRBD1,few,TGCGCCAGCAGCCCAACAGGGGGCGGTTCCTACGAGCAGTACTTC,CASSPTGGGSYEQYF
TRBJ2-3,TRBV4-1,16,.,few,TGCGCCAGCAGGGGTGGAAGTGGGGAGGGGGCAGATACGCAGTATTTT,CASRGGSGEGADTQYF
TRBJ1-5,TRBV18,14,TRBD1,.,TGTGCCAGCTCATCTCAGGGGGCGAATCAGCCCCAGCATTTT,CASSSQGANQPQHF
TRBJ1-5,TRBV25-1,14,.,.,TGTGCCAGCAGTGATGATGGGCCCCATCAGCCCCAGCATTTT,CASSDDGPHQPQHF
TRBJ2-3,TRBV28,16,.,.,.,CASSSSTSGRTDTQYF
TRBJ2-3,TRBV5-1,16,.,few,TGCGCCAGCAGCCGTCGTCCAGCGGATAGCACAGATACGCAGTATTTT,CASSRRPADSTDTQYF
TRBJ2-1,TRBV5-6,14,.,once,TGTGCCAGCAGCCCGGCGGCCAGGGCTCTTGAGCAGTTCTTC,CASSPAARALEQFF
TRBJ2-3,TRBV7-9,17,.,few,TGTGCCAGCAGCTCCACTTCTACGTGGGGCAGCACAGATACGCAGTATTTT,CASSSTSTWGSTDTQYF
TRBJ2-3,TRBV21-1,15,.,.,TGTGCCAGCAACGGGACAGGGGTGAGCACAGATACGCAGTATTTT,CASNGTGVSTDTQYF
TRBJ2-1,TRBV5-1,15,.,.,TGCGCCAGCTCGCAGGGTCCTGGCTCCTACAATGAGCAGTTCTTC,CASSQGPGSYNEQFF
TRBJ1-1,TRBV6-5,15,TRBD1,.,TGTGCCAGCAGTTTCGACAGGGGCGCCACCACTGAAGCTTTCTTT,CASSFDRGATTEAFF
TRBJ2-1,TRBV4-3,15,.,.,TGCGCCAGCAGCCAAGATTGGGTGCGCGGCAATGAGCAGTTCTTC,CASSQDWVRGNEQFF
TRBJ1-5,TRBV19,12,.,.,TGTGCCAGTACTATAGACGGGCAGCCCCAGCATTTT,CASTIDGQPQHF
TRBJ2-2,TRBV28,14,TRBD2,.,TGTGCCAGCCGGACTAGGGGGAACACCGGGGAGCTGTTTTTT,CASRTRGNTGELFF
TRBJ2-5,TRBV7-2,12,.,.,TGTGCCAGCAGTCGAAACGGGGAGACCCAGTACTTC,CASSRNGETQYF
TRBJ1-1,TRBV5-1,15,.,.,TGCGCCAGCAGCTTAGTAGGACAGATGAACACTGAAGCTTTCTTT,CASSLVGQMNTEAFF
TRBJ2-3,TRBV5-1,15,.,.,TGCGCCAGCAGCTTGGTAGCTAGCAGCACAGATACGCAGTATTTT,CASSLVASSTDTQYF
TRBJ1-5,TRBV29-1,14,.,.,TGCAGCGTTGGATTCGGGGGATACAATCAGCCCCAGCATTTT,CSVGFGGYNQPQHF
TRBJ2-1,TRBV27,18,TRBD1,.,TGTGCCAGCAGTACATCCGGTGGCAGGGGGCTGACCTACAATGAGCAGTTCTTC,CASSTSGGRGLTYNEQFF
TRBJ1-1,TRBV4-3,15,.,.,TGCGCCAGCAGCGGCAAGGGGGTGGGTTTCACTGAAGCTTTCTTT,CASSGKGVGFTEAFF
TRBJ2-7,TRBV6-5,13,TRBD2,.,TGTGCCAGCATGATAGCGGGATCCTACGAGCAGTACTTC,CASMIAGSYEQYF
TRBJ1-6,TRBV29-1,13,.,.,TGCAGCGTCGGGGGGGGGCCGGATTCACCCCTCCACTTT,CSVGGGPDSPLHF
TRBJ1-1,TRBV28,12,.,.,TGTGCCAGCAGCACGGGAGGCACTGAAGCTTTCTTT,CASSTGGTEAFF
TRBJ2-2,TRBV13,16,.,.,TGTGCCAGCAGCTTAGGGGACAGACTCAACACCGGGGAGCTGTTTTTT,CASSLGDRLNTGELFF